This T cell receptor beta chain was documented in a study of cytomegalovirus exposure and HLA in healthy donors. The CDR3 spans 16 residues. Germline values: CDR1 SQVTM, CDR2 ANQGSEA. V was clipped by 7 bases and J by 1 base, with 17 bases between them. The PCR made use of 60 Vbeta and 13 Jbeta primers. Repertoires were generated with immunoSEQ multiplex PCR, while TCRdb's copy carries only in-frame clones and drops some. Of about 170,000 clones in the sample, around three quarters were seen once. The gene calls are TRBV29-1 and TRBJ2-6; D perhaps matches TRBD1 (6 bases). This TCR was sampled from a woman in her thirties in good health and CMV-seropositive. The source material was PBMCs. The CDR3 bases are TGCAGCGCAAGCCGGGACACGGATTCTGGGGCCAACGTCCTGACTTTC. Translated, it gives CSASRDTDSGANVLTF.